The 5 T cell receptor beta chains below come from one sample, sequenced in a study of cytomegalovirus exposure and HLA in healthy donors. The PCR employed 60 Vbeta primers together with 13 Jbeta primers. Sequencing was performed with immunoSEQ multiplex PCR; in TCRdb, only in-frame clones are kept and a portion is missing. The table has roughly 70,000 clones, roughly four fifths seen once; the top ten hold 1.9%. Sequenced material: PBMCs. Receptors were obtained from a man between 18 and 29 years old in good health and CMV-seronegative.

The genes are TRBV7-9 and TRBJ2-5; 10 bases map to TRBD1. V gave up 5 bases and J gave up 5 bases; unmatched junction bases: 5. CDR1 SEHNR and CDR2 FQNEAQ come from the germline V gene (reference sequence). The CDR3 contains 14 residues. CDR3 sequence: CASSPDRGLETQYF. In DNA, the CDR3 is TGTGCCAGCAGCCCCGACAGGGGGCTGGAGACCCAGTACTTC. The full variable domain, in which reference TRBV7-9 and TRBJ2-5 provide the parts outside the CDR3, is DTGVSQNPRHKITKRGQNVTFRCDPISEHNRLYWYRQTLGQGPEFLTYFQNEAQLEKSRLLSDRFSAERPKGSFSTLEIQRTEQGDSAMYLCASSPDRGLETQYFGPGTRLLVL.

The chain combines TRBV4-1 with TRBJ2-1, with 11 bases identical to TRBD2. CDR1 MGHRA and CDR2 YSYEKL come from the germline V gene. V shed 6 bases, J shed 8 bases, and the junction held 6 bases outside the gene matches. CDR3 length: 14 amino acids. The CDR3 protein is CASRTSGGEYEQFF. The DNA of the CDR3 is TGCGCCAGCAGAACTAGCGGGGGTGAGTATGAGCAGTTCTTC.

The V gene is TRBV4-3, the J gene TRBJ2-2; D remains ambiguous. V shed 0 bases and J shed 6 bases, with 14 bases lying between them. The CDR3 sequence is 16 residues long. The germline V gene encodes CDR1 LGHNA and CDR2 YSLEER. As DNA, the CDR3 is TGCGCCAGCAGCCAAGATAAAGAGGTTCGGGCCGGGGAGCTGTTTTTT. This sequence encodes CASSQDKEVRAGELFF.

This chain connects TRBV25-1 to TRBJ1-6; no reliable D call. CDR1 is MGHDK and CDR2 is SYGVNS in the germline V gene. V lost 5 bases to trimming and J lost 5 bases, with 10 bases between them. The CDR3 has 14 amino acids. The CDR3 DNA follows: TGTGCCAGCAGTCACCCAACAGATAATTCACCCCTCCACTTT. This gives the protein CASSHPTDNSPLHF.

This chain links TRBV12-5 with TRBJ1-1; 8 nucleotides match TRBD1. The V gene's germline CDR1 is LGHNT and CDR2 FRNRAP. The CDR3 contains 14 residues. V dropped 6 bases and J dropped 7; count of bases not matched to a gene: 10. CDR3 DNA sequence: TGTGCTAGTGGGGTGACAGGGGATTACATTGAAGCTTTCTTT. Protein product: CASGVTGDYIEAFF.